These 31 T cell receptor beta chains came from one sample sequenced in a study of CD4 and CD8 cells across lung adenocarcinoma regions (dated by TCRdb to the late 2010s). Library generation was performed with PCR. Sequencing was performed on a HiSeq X Ten. TCRdb ran its own pipeline on the public reads, namely fastp trimming at Q25 and MiXCR clone calling, and kept in-frame beta chains. Merged by CDR3 protein, the rows form single entries marked with the most common genes and DNA. The sample table shows 2,000 or so distinct CDR3 sequences, and roughly half are seen once. The ten largest account for approximately 22% of the sample. Sequencing input: CD4+ T cells from the center of a lung tumor. According to the study, the label for this sample's cell subset or site signals: tumor center region. The receptors shown here come from a female donor with lung adenocarcinoma. The CD4 and CD8 labels of this study may be unreliable.

This clonotype was picked up a small number of times. This chain joins TRBV20-1 and TRBJ2-1; TRBD2 agrees at 9 bases. The CDR3 consists of 14 residues. Germline CDR1 and CDR2: DFQATT and SNEGSKA (reference sequence). V was clipped by 3 bases and J by 6 bases; unmatched bases: 6. CDR3 sequence (DNA): TGCAGTGCTAGGGGTAGCGGGAGCGTCAATGAGCAGTTCTTC. Protein: CSARGSGSVNEQFF.

With regard to this clonotype: Its ends do not fully match the called genes, so a read error is possible. The rearrangement uses TRBV27 and TRBJ2-4; D may match TRBD1 or TRBD2 (5 bases each). The CDR3 length is 15 residues. Germline CDR1 is MNHEY and CDR2 is SMNVEV (reference sequence). The CDR3 nucleotides read TGTGCCAGCAGTCCGGGGCTGGGAGTCACAAACACTCAGTATTTC. Amino acid sequence: CASSPGLGVTNTQYF.

In the case of this clonotype: The junction and the germline gene differ at one end; a read error may be behind it. The V and J genes are TRBV6-1 and TRBJ2-4; D not certain. Germline V gene data show CDR1 as MNHNS and CDR2 as SASEGT. This CDR3 has 19 residues. For the CDR3, the DNA is TGTGCCAGCAGTGATGGCCGCTTCCCGGTGCGGAGAGCCAAAAACATGCAGTACTTC. Translated: CASSDGRFPVRRAKNMQYF.

This clonotype was detected once. A much larger clone is a single base away; this may be a read error. The V and J genes are TRBV6-4 and TRBJ2-1, with D possibly matching TRBD1 (6 bases). The CDR3 contains 13 residues. CDR1 and CDR2 (germline): MRHNA, SNTAGT. The CDR3 sequence is CASSNSDSNEQFF. CDR3 DNA sequence: TGTGCCAGCAGTAACTCGGACAGCAATGAGCAGTTCTTC.

By sample share, this clonotype is medium-sized. The chain joins TRBV27 to TRBJ2-1, with TRBD1 identical over 9 bases. In germline, CDR1 is MNHEY, CDR2 SMNVEV (reference sequence). The CDR3 length is 15 residues. The V gene end was trimmed by 5 bases and the J gene end by 3 bases; junction bases not matched to a gene: 5. The CDR3 here is CASSPLGQGYNEQFF. The DNA for the CDR3 is TGTGCCAGCAGTCCCCTGGGACAGGGCTACAATGAGCAGTTCTTC.

For this clonotype: Compared with germline, one end of the junction differs, possibly owing to a read error. The chain combines TRBV27 with TRBJ2-1, with D possibly matching TRBD2 (5 bases). CDR1 and CDR2 (germline): MNHEY, SMNVEV (reference sequence). The CDR3 has 15 amino acids. Here the CDR3 reads CASSLWWAGHGEQFF. In DNA, the CDR3 is TGTGCCAGCAGTTTATGGTGGGCGGGCCACGGGGAGCAGTTCTTT.

This clonotype was counted only a few times. V usage is TRBV6-2 or TRBV6-3 and J usage is TRBJ2-5; no clear D. Trimming pared 2 bases from V and 4 bases from J, leaving 14 bases between. The CDR3 covers 15 residues. CDR1 MNHEY and CDR2 SVGEGT come from the germline V gene. CDR3 region: CASSYPGSPLETQYF. CDR3 in DNA: TGTGCCAGCAGTTACCCCGGGTCTCCCCTAGAGACCCAGTACTTC.

The chain combines TRBV6-5 with TRBJ2-4, with 7 bases that match TRBD2. Germline V lookup: CDR1 MNHEY, CDR2 SVGAGI. The CDR3 has 13 amino acids. After removal of 2 bases from V and 6 bases from J, the junction contained 1 base not matched to a gene. The CDR3 coding sequence is TGTGCCAGCAGTTACAGGGAGGGAAACATTCAGTACTTC. Its translation: CASSYREGNIQYF.

The chain employs TRBV6-1 and TRBJ2-1; 7 bases map to TRBD2. Near its end, the DNA agrees better with TRBJ2-5, so the J call may be wrong. The CDR3 is made up of 15 amino acids. Germline values: CDR1 MNHNS, CDR2 SASEGT. CDR3 protein: CASSDSSGGGETQYF. CDR3 in DNA: TGTGCCAGCAGTGATTCTAGCGGAGGAGGAGAGACCCAGTACTTC.

This clonotype counts as medium-sized. The V call is TRBV6-1, the J call TRBJ1-1, with D uncertain. Germline V gene data show CDR1 as MNHNS and CDR2 as SASEGT. This CDR3 is built from 14 residues. V was clipped by 6 bases and J by 0 bases, with 11 bases between them. The CDR3 is CASRTTQMNTEAFF. The CDR3 nucleotides read TGTGCCAGCAGGACAACTCAGATGAACACTGAAGCTTTCTTT.

This clonotype is termed medium-sized. V is TRBV6-1 and J is TRBJ1-6; 7 bases map to TRBD1. V dropped 0 bases and J dropped 7; count of bases not matched to a gene: 9. The CDR3 sequence is 17 residues long. Looked up from germline, CDR1 is MNHNS and CDR2 is SASEGT. CDR3 sequence reads: CASSEASTTGSNSPLHF. CDR3 sequence (DNA): TGTGCCAGCAGTGAAGCCTCCACGACAGGGTCAAATTCACCCCTCCACTTT.

The chain combines TRBV4-2 with TRBJ2-1; weak D call: TRBD1 (6 bases). The CDR3 loop spans 14 amino acids. Trimming left V 3 bases short and J 6 bases short, with 12 bases between. Germline assignment: CDR1 LGHNA and CDR2 YNFKEQ. CDR3: CASSQETGSNEQFF. CDR3 sequence (DNA): TGTGCCAGCAGCCAGGAAACAGGGTCCAATGAGCAGTTCTTC.

CDR3 DNA sequence: TGTGCCACCCGACTAGCGGGAGGAGGTAATGAGCAGTTCTTC. It specifies CATRLAGGGNEQFF. The chain combines TRBV28 with TRBJ2-1; TRBD2 matches at 13 bases. Trimming removed 10 bases from V and 7 bases from J; junction bases left unmatched: 7. The V gene's germline CDR1 is MDHEN and CDR2 SYDVKM. This CDR3 contains 14 residues.

By frequency in the sample, this clonotype is large. V usage is TRBV6-5 and J usage is TRBJ1-1; weak D call: TRBD1 (6 bases). Trimming shortened V by 2 bases and J by 4 bases, and 8 bases separated the two germline ends. Germline V gene sequence: CDR1 MNHEY, CDR2 SVGAGI. There are 13 residues in the CDR3. The CDR3 bases are TGTGCCAGCAGTTACCAGGGGACCACTGAAGCTTTCTTT. Its translation is CASSYQGTTEAFF.

In its sample, this clonotype is large (0.1 to 1%). The rearrangement uses TRBV6-1 and TRBJ2-1; the match to TRBD2 covers 9 bases. Germline trimming cut 2 bases from V and 8 bases from J; bases unmatched to any gene: 13. This CDR3 is built from 17 residues. Germline values: CDR1 MNHNS, CDR2 SASEGT. As DNA, the CDR3 is TGTGCCAGCAGTGAACTCCTCTCTAGCGGGAAGCTCGATGAGCAGTTCTTC. Encoded protein: CASSELLSSGKLDEQFF.

By sample fraction, this clonotype is medium-sized. The V and J genes are TRBV27 and TRBJ1-2; no clear D. V was shortened by 6 bases and J by 5 bases, with 13 bases between the two germline ends. Germline V lookup: CDR1 MNHEY, CDR2 SMNVEV (reference sequence). This CDR3 spans 13 amino acids. In DNA, the CDR3 is TGTGCCAGCAGGGCGAGTCTTGGATATGGCTACACCTTC. This gives the protein CASRASLGYGYTF.

This clonotype was seen a handful of times. V gene TRBV3-1 combines with J gene TRBJ2-3; 13 bases are shared with TRBD2. Germline V gene data show CDR1 as LGHDT and CDR2 as YNNKEL (reference sequence). The CDR3 runs 16 residues. After removal of 5 bases from V and 2 bases from J, the junction contained 4 bases not matched to a gene. The CDR3 sequence is CASSSTSGGSTDTQYF. The CDR3 bases are TGTGCCAGCAGCTCGACTAGCGGGGGGTCCACAGATACGCAGTATTTT.

The rearrangement joins TRBV5-1 to TRBJ2-1; perhaps TRBD2 as D (6 bases). Germline CDR1 SGHRS, CDR2 YFSETQ. The CDR3 has 14 residues. V was cut by 2 bases and J by 8 bases, with 14 bases left in between. For the CDR3, the DNA is TGCGCCAGCAGCTTAGGCGGGGTGAGGGATGAGCAGTTCTTC. The encoded protein is CASSLGGVRDEQFF.

This clonotype was counted a few times. The rearrangement links TRBV30 to TRBJ2-1; the match to TRBD2 covers 8 bases. CDR3 length equals 14 residues. V shed 1 base, J shed 6 bases, and the junction held 5 bases outside the gene matches. Looked up from germline, CDR1 is GTSNPN and CDR2 is SVGIG (reference sequence). The CDR3, as DNA: TGTGCCTGGAGTGACGGGAGGGCGCCCAATGAGCAGTTCTTC. Translating gives CAWSDGRAPNEQFF.

The genes are TRBV4-1 and TRBJ2-1; 10 bases line up with TRBD2. The germline V gene has CDR1 MGHRA and CDR2 YSYEKL. Trimming cost V 4 bases and J 6 bases; bases outside gene matches: 15. The CDR3 sequence is 18 residues long. This chain's CDR3 is CASSLSIPPSGSGNEQFF. In DNA form, the CDR3 reads TGCGCCAGCAGCCTTTCCATCCCCCCTAGCGGGAGTGGCAATGAGCAGTTCTTC.

Judged by abundance, this clonotype is large. The chain combines TRBV6-1 with TRBJ2-2; 14 bases map to TRBD2. CDR1 is MNHNS, CDR2 SASEGT, per germline. The CDR3 runs 17 residues. Trimming at V came to 10 bases and at J to 4 bases, leaving 11 bases not matched to a gene. CDR3 nucleotides: TGTGCCACCCCTGTGACTAGCGGGAGGGCCGTCACCGGGGAGCTGTTTTTT. Translating it yields CATPVTSGRAVTGELFF.

This sequence joins TRBV6-5 and TRBJ2-1; 11 bases map to TRBD1. V gave up 2 bases and J gave up 15 bases; unmatched junction bases: 15. Germline V gene lookup returns CDR1 MNHEY and CDR2 SVGAGI. This CDR3 spans 16 amino acids. The DNA of the CDR3 is TGTGCCAGCAGTTACACAGGGACAGGGGGTTCGTTATTGCTGTTCTTC. Translating it yields CASSYTGTGGSLLLFF.

In its sample, this clonotype ranks as medium-sized. The chain joins TRBV6-1 to TRBJ2-1; perhaps D is TRBD1 or TRBD2 (5 bases each). Gene TRBJ2-7 matches the end of the DNA better, so the J call may be wrong. Per germline, CDR1 MNHNS and CDR2 SASEGT. This CDR3 has 11 residues. The CDR3 sequence is CASYGGSEQYF. The CDR3, as DNA: TGTGCCAGCTATGGGGGTAGCGAGCAGTACTTC.

This clonotype is large within its sample. CDR3 sequence: CASSVPSSFLAAQKDSYNEQFF. The CDR3, as DNA: TGTGCCAGCAGTGTCCCGAGTAGTTTTCTAGCGGCCCAAAAGGACTCCTACAATGAGCAGTTCTTC. The rearrangement uses TRBV6-5 and TRBJ2-1; 7 positions agree with TRBD2. Germline lookup yields CDR1 MNHEY and CDR2 SVGAGI. Unmatched junction bases numbered 25, after V lost 5 bases and J lost 0 bases. The CDR3 is 22 amino acids.

By share, this clonotype counts as large. An end of the junction differs from the germline gene, which may be a read error. The V gene is TRBV27, the J gene TRBJ1-4, with D possibly being TRBD1 (5 bases). CDR3 length: 18 amino acids. Germline V gives CDR1 MNHEY, CDR2 SMNVEV (reference sequence). In DNA form, the CDR3 reads TGTGCCAGTAGTTTGGATGGGGGAACACCCCACGGGGATGAAAAACTGTTTTTT. It specifies CASSLDGGTPHGDEKLFF. Supplemented by reference TRBV27 and TRBJ1-4, the full variable domain reads EAQVTQNPRYLITVTGKKLTVTCSQNMNHEYMSWYRQDPGLGLRQIYYSMNVEVTDKGDVPEGYKVSRKEKRNFPLILESPSPNQTSLYFCASSLDGGTPHGDEKLFFGSGTQLSVL.

The chain carries TRBV6-1 and TRBJ2-3; 12 bases map to TRBD1. The ends lost 6 bases at V and 5 bases at J; junction bases unmatched: 6. The CDR3 is 15 amino acids. From germline, CDR1 is MNHNS and CDR2 SASEGT. The CDR3 bases are TGTGCCAGCAGGGGGACAGGGGGCGAGGGAGATACGCAGTATTTT. Translated, it gives CASRGTGGEGDTQYF.

The gene calls are TRBV28 and TRBJ2-2; 8 positions agree with TRBD2. This CDR3 has 14 residues. Germline lookup yields CDR1 MDHEN and CDR2 SYDVKM. With V trimmed by 6 bases and J by 8 bases, 8 bases remained unmatched. CDR3 bases: TGTGCCAGCAGCCCGCGGACTAGCCGAGGGGAGCTGTTTTTT. It is translated as CASSPRTSRGELFF.

This clonotype occurred a few times. This chain connects TRBV6-5 to TRBJ2-1; possibly TRBD1 for D (6 bases). The CDR3 runs 16 residues. Trimming took 4 bases from V and 10 from J, leaving 23 bases between them. From germline, CDR1 is MNHEY and CDR2 SVGAGI. CDR3 nucleotides: TGTGCCAGCAGTTTGCCCGCCGGTACAGGGTGGTACGAGCAGTTCTTC. This translates into CASSLPAGTGWYEQFF.

By proportion, this clonotype is medium-sized. The CDR3 here is CASSLSRIAGELFF. The CDR3 nucleotides are TGTGCCAGCAGTTTATCTAGAATTGCCGGGGAGCTGTTTTTT. The chain has TRBV12-3 or TRBV12-4 and TRBJ2-2; D is unclear. V lost 2 bases, J lost 6 bases, and 10 bases lay in between. This CDR3 has 14 residues.

Note on this clonotype: A junction boundary mismatches the germline segment, possibly from a read error. This sequence joins TRBV7-2 and TRBJ2-3; D tentatively fits TRBD1 or TRBD2 (7 bases each). There are 14 residues in the CDR3. The germline CDR1 and CDR2 sequences are SGHTA and FQGNSA. CDR3: CAGRGGGDGDTQYF. CDR3 in DNA: TGTGCGGGCAGGGGGGGCGGTGACGGAGATACCCAGTATTTT.

The rearrangement links TRBV6-1 to TRBJ2-1; D possibly corresponds to TRBD1 (7 bases). Trimming removed 5 bases at V and 9 bases at J, with 8 bases between. CDR3 length: 11 amino acids. The germline V gene has CDR1 MNHNS and CDR2 SASEGT. The CDR3: CASSQGGEQFF. The CDR3 DNA reads as TGTGCCAGCAGTCAGGGGGGTGAGCAGTTCTTC.